The clone carrying this TCR beta chain came up many times. This entry is derived from a study of T cells in Graves' hyperthyroidism and ophthalmopathy. Researchers amplified the TCR beta CDR3 regions from RNA transcripts. Using the HTBI primer set, a first-round RT-PCR was run on the TCR CDR3. One entry per CDR3 protein, called by TCRdb with MiXCR from the multiplex PCR reads. The sample records 300,000 to 400,000 distinct CDR3 sequences, about 14% being singletons. This CDR3 spans 14 amino acids. The V gene lost 0 bases and the J gene lost 4 bases, with 8 bases spanning the gap. Germline assignment: CDR1 SGHAT and CDR2 FQNNGV. A Clinical Activity Score of at least 3, a NOSPECS grade of at least 4 and a duration under 3 months were recorded in the ophthalmopathy patients.

What was sequenced was blood. This clonotype originated in a woman in her twenties or thirties with Graves' ophthalmopathy. The chain uses TRBV11-2 and TRBJ2-3, with D unresolved. The CDR3 nucleotides are TGTGCCAGCAGCTTAGATAGTATGGCAGATACGCAGTATTTT. It translates to CASSLDSMADTQYF. The entire variable domain, with the rest obtained from reference TRBV11-2 and TRBJ2-3, is as follows: EAGVAQSPRYKIIEKRQSVAFWCNPISGHATLYWYQQILGQGPKLLIQFQNNGVVDDSQLPKDRFSAERLKGVDSTLKIQPAKLEDSAVYLCASSLDSMADTQYFGPGTRLTVL.